The 24 T cell receptor beta chains reported below all come from one sample, sequenced in a study of blood T cells in healthy people across ages. Alongside a J-beta primer mix, a sample-barcoded 5' primer served in a second PCR lasting about 7 to 12 cycles. TCRdb passed the 5' RACE reads through MiXCR, listing each CDR3 protein once. The table lists 1,100,000 or so distinct CDR3 sequences, 40% to 45% of them singletons. The sequenced sample was blood. Receptors originate from a woman in her sixties in good health.

This clonotype has only a few counts. The gene calls are TRBV6-5 and TRBJ2-7; 8 bases are a match to TRBD2. The CDR3 consists of 13 residues. The V and J ends lost 7 bases and 2 bases, in that order; junction bases with no gene match: 4. Per germline, CDR1 MNHEY and CDR2 SVGAGI. CDR3 protein: CASKGGLAYEQYF. The CDR3, as DNA: TGTGCCAGCAAGGGGGGACTAGCCTACGAGCAGTACTTC.

This clonotype appeared a few times. This chain uses TRBV2 with TRBJ2-5, with TRBD2 matching over 11 bases. The ends lost 8 bases at V and 4 bases at J; junction bases unmatched: 12. The CDR3 is made up of 16 amino acids. Germline V gives CDR1 SNHLY, CDR2 FYNNEI. In nucleotides, the CDR3 is TGTGCCAGCCCCCTATTAGCGGGAGGGCCCACAGAGACCCAGTACTTC. As protein: CASPLLAGGPTETQYF.

This chain uses TRBV5-5 with TRBJ2-1; TRBD1 agrees at 7 bases. The CDR3 is made up of 15 amino acids. CDR1 is SGHKS, CDR2 YYEKEE, per germline (reference sequence). The ends lost 1 base at V and 7 bases at J; junction bases unmatched: 8. The CDR3 bases are TGTGCCAGCAGCTTGTACCGGGACAGCGGTAATGAGCAGTTCTTC. Translated: CASSLYRDSGNEQFF. Based on the CDR3 plus reference TRBV5-5 and TRBJ2-1, the full variable domain is DAGVTQSPTHLIKTRGQQVTLRCSPISGHKSVSWYQQVLGQGPQFIFQYYEKEERGRGNFPDRFSARQFPNYSSELNVNALLLGDSALYLCASSLYRDSGNEQFFGPGTRLTVL.

The chain has TRBV27 and TRBJ2-3, with D tentatively TRBD1 (6 bases). V was cut by 2 bases and J by 11 bases, with 17 bases left in between. The CDR3 sequence is 14 residues long. The germline V gene has CDR1 MNHEY and CDR2 SMNVEV (reference sequence). CDR3 nucleotide sequence: TGTGCCAGCAGTTTAGACGGACAGAGGCGCAAGCAGTATTTT. It translates to CASSLDGQRRKQYF.

The rearrangement uses TRBV27 and TRBJ2-1; D is uncertain. The CDR3 is 11 amino acids. Germline V gene data show CDR1 as MNHEY and CDR2 as SMNVEV (reference sequence). V was trimmed by 4 bases and J by 12 bases, leaving 10 bases between them. CDR3 in amino acids: CASSSGQGQFF. CDR3 DNA: TGTGCCAGCAGTTCGGGTCAAGGGCAGTTCTTC.

The chain uses TRBV6-1 and TRBJ2-3, with 7 bases that match TRBD1. Germline-derived CDR1 and CDR2 are MNHNS and SASEGT. The CDR3 loop spans 15 amino acids. V was clipped by 0 bases and J by 7 bases; unmatched bases: 7. The DNA of the CDR3 is TGTGCCAGCAGTGAAGCGGGGACAGTGAGGAATACGCAGTATTTT. Translated, it gives CASSEAGTVRNTQYF.

The chain combines TRBV12-3 or TRBV12-4 with TRBJ2-1; D is unclear. The better agreement between TRBJ2-7 and the DNA end casts doubt on the J call. The CDR3 runs 14 residues. CDR3 in amino acids: CASRPSALSNEQYF. The CDR3 coding sequence is TGTGCCAGCAGACCGAGTGCCTTAAGCAATGAGCAGTACTTC.

This rearrangement joins TRBV11-3 to TRBJ2-1; TRBD1 or TRBD2 may be the D gene (5 bases each). CDR3 size: 14 residues. The germline gives CDR1 SGHNT, CDR2 YENEEA. V lost 5 bases and J lost 6, with 14 bases in between. Written as DNA, the CDR3 is TGTGCCAGCAGCCCTAGGCCAGGGAGCAATGAGCAGTTCTTC. It codes for CASSPRPGSNEQFF.

V usage is TRBV5-4 and J usage is TRBJ2-7, with D perhaps given as TRBD1 or TRBD2 (5 bases each). V was pared by 1 base and J by 2 bases, with 13 bases between. The CDR3 contains 15 residues. Germline values: CDR1 SGHNT, CDR2 YYREEE (reference sequence). The CDR3 DNA sequence: TGTGCCAGCAGCTTGACCGGGACGGAACCCTACGAGCAGTACTTC. Its translation is CASSLTGTEPYEQYF.

The chain uses TRBV27 and TRBJ2-2; 9 positions match TRBD1. From germline, CDR1 is MNHEY and CDR2 SMNVEV (reference sequence). This CDR3 has 17 amino acids. Germline trimming cut 5 bases from V and 1 base from J; bases unmatched to any gene: 8. CDR3 nucleotide sequence: TGTGCCAGCAGTATACCTACAGGGGGCCTGAACACCGGGGAGCTGTTTTTT. Translation: CASSIPTGGLNTGELFF.

The chain joins TRBV27 to TRBJ2-7; D might be TRBD2 (5 bases). CDR3 length: 13 residues. The germline V gene encodes CDR1 MNHEY and CDR2 SMNVEV (reference sequence). The ends were cut back, 6 bases at V and 0 bases at J, with 9 bases in the middle. The CDR3 spells CASSYGNSYEQYF. CDR3 sequence (DNA): TGTGCCAGCAGCTACGGGAACTCCTACGAGCAGTACTTC.

This clonotype was detected only once. This chain connects TRBV6-1 to TRBJ2-1, with a possible D match to TRBD2 (6 bases). The CDR3 length is 16 residues. The germline V and J ends were trimmed by 6 bases and 1 base, with 16 bases remaining between them. The germline gives CDR1 MNHNS, CDR2 SASEGT. The CDR3 nucleotides read TGTGCCAGCAGATCCCTGCTAGCGCCTTCCTACAATGAGCAGTTCTTC. As protein: CASRSLLAPSYNEQFF.

The V gene is TRBV7-3, the J gene TRBJ1-1; the D gene is possibly TRBD1 (5 bases). CDR3 size: 13 residues. Deletions cut 2 bases from V and 4 bases from J, with 8 bases between. CDR1 and CDR2 from the germline V gene are SGHTA and FQGTGA. The CDR3 DNA reads TGTGCCAGCAGCTTATCAGGGATCACTGAAGCTTTCTTT. Its protein is CASSLSGITEAFF.

J is TRBJ2-5 and V is TRBV10-2, with 8 bases fitting TRBD2. V trimming: 8 bases; J trimming: 2 bases; junction bases outside the gene matches: 7. Germline lookup yields CDR1 WSHSY and CDR2 SAAADI. There are 14 residues in the CDR3. CDR3 coding DNA: TGCGCCAGCGGGGAGACTAGCGATCAAGAGACCCAGTACTTC. Protein product: CASGETSDQETQYF.

This clonotype has a count of ten or more. This chain connects TRBV7-2 to TRBJ2-1; 7 bases fit TRBD1. The length of the CDR3 is 14 residues. Germline V CDR1 and CDR2: SGHTA, FQGNSA. Trimming at V came to 5 bases and at J to 7 bases, leaving 8 bases not matched to a gene. CDR3 sequence: CASSRGGTQNEQFF. CDR3 coding DNA: TGTGCCAGCAGCCGAGGGGGCACTCAGAATGAGCAGTTCTTC.

The rearrangement links TRBV28 to TRBJ2-3; TRBD1 matches at 10 bases. J was trimmed by 5 bases and V by 6 bases; bases with no gene match: 11. CDR1 is MDHEN, CDR2 SYDVKM, per germline. This CDR3 has 16 amino acids. The CDR3 is CASRDQGQGTGDTQYF. CDR3 nucleotides: TGTGCCAGCAGAGACCAGGGACAGGGGACTGGAGATACGCAGTATTTT.

The chain carries TRBV21-1 and TRBJ2-4; the table gives TRBD1 as D, unverified against the DNA. The J call may be incorrect, as the DNA end agrees better with TRBJ2-7. TRBV21-1 is an annotated pseudogene. The CDR3 extends over 15 amino acids. CDR3 sequence reads: CASSKDETGGYEQYF. CDR3 bases: TGTGCCAGCAGCAAGGATGAGACAGGGGGCTACGAGCAGTACTTC.

This chain links TRBV11-2 with TRBJ1-2; tentative D call: TRBD1 (6 bases). Germline CDR1 SGHAT, CDR2 FQNNGV. Trimming shortened V by 5 bases and J by 8 bases, and 12 bases separated the two germline ends. The CDR3 has 12 residues. The CDR3: CASSKEQGGYTF. The CDR3 DNA follows: TGTGCCAGCAGCAAGGAACAGGGCGGCTACACCTTC.

The sample holds a few counts of this clonotype. The V call is TRBV20-1, the J call TRBJ1-2, with D maybe TRBD1 (5 bases). The V end lost 5 bases, the J end lost 2 bases, and 12 bases lay between the germline ends. The CDR3 loop spans 13 amino acids. CDR1 is DFQATT and CDR2 is SNEGSKA in the germline V gene (reference sequence). The CDR3 here is CSALIRGNYGYTF. DNA of the CDR3: TGCAGTGCTCTAATAAGGGGCAACTATGGCTACACCTTC.

This clonotype was observed a few times. The chain is built from TRBV6-5 and TRBJ2-6; 11 bases line up with TRBD1. Trimming took 0 bases from V and 3 from J; bases not matched to a gene: 4. CDR3 length: 18 amino acids. CDR1 and CDR2 (germline): MNHEY, SVGAGI. The DNA of the CDR3 is TGTGCCAGCAGTTACTCAGGACAGGGGGCGAGTGGGGCCAACGTCCTGACTTTC. As protein: CASSYSGQGASGANVLTF.

The sample holds a few counts of this clonotype. The CDR3 is CASSTPGGGLAAYNEQFF. In DNA form, the CDR3 reads TGTGCCAGCAGCACCCCCGGGGGAGGGCTAGCGGCTTACAATGAGCAGTTCTTC. This chain connects TRBV6-1 to TRBJ2-1; 7 bases agree with TRBD2. The germline CDR1 and CDR2 sequences are MNHNS and SASEGT. Trimming cost V 6 bases and J 4 bases; bases outside gene matches: 18. This CDR3 comprises 18 residues.

J is TRBJ2-6 and V is TRBV7-3; D unclear. CDR1 SGHTA and CDR2 FQGTGA come from the germline V gene. This CDR3 has 17 amino acids. The V gene lost 4 bases and the J gene lost 0 bases, with 13 bases spanning the gap. CDR3 loop: CASSSIASTSGANVLTF. Here the CDR3 DNA reads TGTGCCAGCAGCTCTATCGCTTCGACCTCTGGGGCCAACGTCCTGACTTTC.

The rearrangement uses TRBV10-3 and TRBJ2-1; 12 nucleotides line up with TRBD2. The trim removed 4 bases at V and 8 bases at J, leaving 3 bases unmatched. The germline gives CDR1 ENHRY, CDR2 SYGVKD. The CDR3 runs to 14 residues. The CDR3: CAISGLAGAYEQFF. The CDR3 bases are TGTGCCATCAGTGGACTAGCGGGAGCGTATGAGCAGTTCTTC.

The rearrangement uses TRBV21-1 and TRBJ2-7; the listed D gene, TRBD2, was not tested against the DNA. TRBV21-1 is given as a pseudogene. The CDR3 has 13 amino acids. The CDR3 loop reads CASTGGPSGEQYF. The CDR3, as DNA: TGTGCCAGCACCGGAGGGCCGTCCGGTGAGCAGTACTTC.